These T cell receptor beta chains were read from a single sample in a study of T cells in Graves' hyperthyroidism and ophthalmopathy. TCRdb re-called the multiplex PCR reads through MiXCR, storing one row per CDR3 protein. The data show approximately 400,000 distinct CDR3 sequences, approximately 14% seen once. The sequenced sample consisted of blood. The receptors shown here come from a woman aged 18-29 years with Graves' hyperthyroidism. The CDR3 runs from the conserved cysteine through the conserved F or W. D genes are given only for firm matches. Clone size is shown for a subset of rows, as once, few, many or a class of expanded clone.

CDR3aa: CASSPQGGPTEAFF
CDR3nt: TGTGCCAGCAGCCCTCAGGGGGGCCCCACTGAAGCTTTCTTT
d_gene: TRBD1
abundance: many
j_gene: TRBJ1-1
v_gene: TRBV7-2

CDR3aa: CSVAPSGGKETQYF
CDR3nt: TGCAGCGTTGCCCCTAGCGGAGGTAAAGAGACCCAGTACTTC
d_gene: TRBD2
abundance: -
j_gene: TRBJ2-5
v_gene: TRBV29-1

CDR3aa: CASSPRARGLGEQFF
CDR3nt: TGTGCCAGCAGCCCAAGGGCGCGGGGGCTGGGTGAGCAGTTCTTC
d_gene: -
abundance: many
j_gene: TRBJ2-1
v_gene: TRBV7-3

CDR3aa: CASSQEYGAPHEQYF
CDR3nt: TGTGCCAGCAGTCAAGAATACGGCGCTCCCCACGAGCAGTACTTC
d_gene: -
abundance: many
j_gene: TRBJ2-7
v_gene: TRBV11-2

CDR3aa: CASSLGLEEERAFF
CDR3nt: TGTGCCAGCAGCTTAGGTCTGGAAGAGGAGAGGGCTTTCTTT
d_gene: -
abundance: once
j_gene: TRBJ1-1
v_gene: TRBV7-9

CDR3aa: CASSRDRGIRATNEKLFF
CDR3nt: TGTGCCAGCAGTCGGGACAGGGGGATCCGTGCAACTAATGAAAAACTGTTTTTT
d_gene: TRBD1
abundance: -
j_gene: TRBJ1-4
v_gene: TRBV2

CDR3aa: CASSSYRGTSPLHF
CDR3nt: TGTGCCAGCAGTTCCTACAGGGGGACTTCACCCCTCCACTTT
d_gene: TRBD1
abundance: -
j_gene: TRBJ1-6
v_gene: TRBV6-5

CDR3aa: CASSEGRVDSPLHF
CDR3nt: TGTGCCAGCAGTGAAGGCAGGGTCGATTCACCCCTCCACTTT
d_gene: -
abundance: many
j_gene: TRBJ1-6
v_gene: TRBV27

CDR3aa: CSARLQGVGTEAFF
CDR3nt: TGCAGTGCCCGACTCCAGGGGGTAGGCACTGAAGCTTTCTTT
d_gene: TRBD1
abundance: -
j_gene: TRBJ1-1
v_gene: TRBV20-1

CDR3aa: CASSPSVSPSTDTQYF
CDR3nt: TGTGCCAGCAGCCCATCCGTTAGTCCTAGCACAGATACGCAGTATTTT
d_gene: -
abundance: many
j_gene: TRBJ2-3
v_gene: TRBV7-9

CDR3aa: CASSLVVGGNYEQYF
CDR3nt: TGCGCCAGCAGCTTGGTGGTGGGGGGCAACTACGAGCAGTACTTC
d_gene: -
abundance: many
j_gene: TRBJ2-7
v_gene: TRBV5-1

CDR3aa: CASSLGRRPPGGYTF
CDR3nt: TGTGCCAGCAGTTTAGGGCGCCGCCCACCGGGTGGCTACACCTTC
d_gene: -
abundance: few
j_gene: TRBJ1-2
v_gene: TRBV28

CDR3aa: CASSQAGGGYGYTF
CDR3nt: TGTGCCAGCAGCCAGGCAGGGGGTGGCTATGGCTACACCTTC
d_gene: TRBD1
abundance: few
j_gene: TRBJ1-2
v_gene: TRBV4-2

CDR3aa: CASSLEPSPMGNIQYF
CDR3nt: TGTGCCAGCAGCTTAGAGCCCAGCCCAATGGGAAACATTCAGTACTTC
d_gene: -
abundance: few
j_gene: TRBJ2-4
v_gene: TRBV7-9

CDR3aa: CASRPGTDNHYGYTF
CDR3nt: TGTGCCAGCAGACCTGGGACAGACAATCACTATGGCTACACCTTC
d_gene: TRBD1
abundance: many
j_gene: TRBJ1-2
v_gene: TRBV6-1

CDR3aa: CASTVGGYTEAFF
CDR3nt: TGTGCCAGCACCGTGGGGGGATACACTGAAGCTTTCTTT
d_gene: -
abundance: many
j_gene: TRBJ1-1
v_gene: TRBV28

CDR3aa: CASRVGRKVYEQYF
CDR3nt: TGTGCCAGCAGGGTGGGGCGGAAGGTCTACGAGCAGTATTTC
d_gene: -
abundance: few
j_gene: TRBJ2-7
v_gene: TRBV27

CDR3aa: CATSRGLAGRSDTQYF
CDR3nt: TGTGCCACCAGCAGGGGACTAGCGGGAAGATCAGATACGCAGTATTTT
d_gene: TRBD2
abundance: -
j_gene: TRBJ2-3
v_gene: TRBV15

CDR3aa: CASSPLKESYEQYF
CDR3nt: TGTGCCAGCAGCCCACTAAAAGAGTCCTACGAGCAGTACTTC
d_gene: -
abundance: many
j_gene: TRBJ2-7
v_gene: TRBV7-8

CDR3aa: CASSEAVITGINEQFF
CDR3nt: TGTGCCAGCAGTGAAGCAGTTATTACAGGGATCAATGAGCAGTTCTTC
d_gene: -
abundance: many
j_gene: TRBJ2-1
v_gene: TRBV2